This entry lists 5 T cell receptor beta chains sequenced from one sample in a study of multiple sclerosis patients with progressive multifocal leukoencephalopathy. This sample's time point: before natalizumab initiation. Libraries were prepared by immunoSEQ multiplex PCR; TCRdb keeps only in-frame clonotypes and omits some of them. The sample records some 30,000 clones, 80% to 95% being singletons. The sequencing sample was made of PBMCs. The source of these receptors is a man aged 25 to 40 with multiple sclerosis.

This chain joins TRBV6-1 and TRBJ1-1, with 7 nucleotides matching TRBD1. V dropped 4 bases and J dropped 1; count of bases not matched to a gene: 12. The length of the CDR3 is 17 residues. Germline CDR1 and CDR2: MNHNS and SASEGT. CDR3 in DNA: TGTGCCAGCAGTGCAACCGGGACAGCTAAAAAGAACACTGAAGCTTTCTTT. This sequence encodes CASSATGTAKKNTEAFF.

The CDR3 DNA reads as TGTGCCCGAACAACAGGGGGAGTCACAGATACGCAGTATTTT. Translated: CARTTGGVTDTQYF. The V and J genes are TRBV30 and TRBJ2-3, with 8 bases identical to TRBD1. This CDR3 is built from 14 residues. Germline trimming cut 8 bases from V and 2 bases from J; bases unmatched to any gene: 9. Germline V gives CDR1 GTSNPN, CDR2 SVGIG (reference sequence).

This chain joins TRBV19 and TRBJ2-3; D might be TRBD1 (7 bases). The germline V gene encodes CDR1 LNHDA and CDR2 SQIVND (reference sequence). The V end lost 5 bases, the J end lost 2 bases, and 17 bases lay between the germline ends. This CDR3 comprises 16 residues. The CDR3: CASSLIRGANTDTQYF. In DNA, the CDR3 is TGTGCCAGTAGTCTAATCAGGGGGGCCAACACAGATACGCAGTATTTT.

The rearrangement uses TRBV6-4 and TRBJ1-2; D not certain. CDR3 size: 13 residues. Germline V gene lookup returns CDR1 MRHNA and CDR2 SNTAGT. V was trimmed by 6 bases and J by 0 bases, leaving 8 bases between them. This CDR3 is CASRPHANYGYTF. In DNA, the CDR3 is TGTGCCAGCAGGCCACATGCTAACTATGGCTACACCTTC.

The chain combines TRBV9 with TRBJ1-4, with D unresolved. The V end was cut by 0 bases, the J end by 4 bases, with 7 bases between. The CDR3 extends over 14 amino acids. Germline V gives CDR1 SGDLS, CDR2 YYNGEE. The CDR3 bases are TGTGCCAGCAGCGTAGGCGGGAATAATGAAAAACTGTTTTTT. Its translation: CASSVGGNNEKLFF.